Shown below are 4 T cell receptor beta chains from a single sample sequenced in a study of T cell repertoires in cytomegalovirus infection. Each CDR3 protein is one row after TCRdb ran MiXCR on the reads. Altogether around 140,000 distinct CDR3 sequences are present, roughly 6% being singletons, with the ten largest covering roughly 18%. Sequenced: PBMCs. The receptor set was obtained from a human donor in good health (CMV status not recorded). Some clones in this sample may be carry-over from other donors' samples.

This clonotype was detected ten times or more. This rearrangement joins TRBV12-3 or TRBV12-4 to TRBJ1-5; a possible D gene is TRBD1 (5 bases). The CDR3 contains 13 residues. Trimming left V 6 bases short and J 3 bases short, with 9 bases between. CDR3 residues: CASRDSFNQPQHF. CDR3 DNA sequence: TGTGCCAGCAGAGACAGTTTCAATCAGCCCCAGCATTTT.

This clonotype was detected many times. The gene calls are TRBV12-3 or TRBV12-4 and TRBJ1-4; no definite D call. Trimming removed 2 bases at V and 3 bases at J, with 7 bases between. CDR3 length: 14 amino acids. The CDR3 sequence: CASSLRAANEKLFF. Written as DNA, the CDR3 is TGTGCCAGCAGTTTAAGGGCTGCTAATGAAAAACTGTTTTTT.

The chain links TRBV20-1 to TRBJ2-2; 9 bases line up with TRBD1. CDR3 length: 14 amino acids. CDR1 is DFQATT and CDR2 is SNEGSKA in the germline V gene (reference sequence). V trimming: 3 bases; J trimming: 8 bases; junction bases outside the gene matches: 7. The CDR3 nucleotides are TGCAGTGCTAGTACCGGGACAGGGAAAGGGGAGCTGTTTTTT. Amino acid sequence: CSASTGTGKGELFF.

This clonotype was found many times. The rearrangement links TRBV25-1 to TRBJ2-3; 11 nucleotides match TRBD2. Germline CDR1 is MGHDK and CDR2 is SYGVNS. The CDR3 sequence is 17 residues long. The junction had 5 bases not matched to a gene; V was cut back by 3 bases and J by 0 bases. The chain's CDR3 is CASSEASGGFSTDTQYF. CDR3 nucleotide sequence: TGTGCCAGCAGTGAGGCTAGCGGGGGGTTTAGCACAGATACGCAGTATTTT.